This T cell receptor (beta chain) was retrieved from a study of T cells after yellow fever vaccination. Points from the study as a whole: A limited proportion of clonotypes was detected within both the CD4 and CD8 compartments.

UMIs were added to TCR cDNA along with a universal primer site when it was made by 5'RACE template switching. TCRdb used MiXCR to reprocess the 5' RACE reads, holding one entry per CDR3 protein. The data hold about 340,000 distinct CDR3 sequences, with 8% to 10% observed a single time. J lost 4 bases, V lost 7 bases, and 3 bases had no gene match. The CDR3 consists of 13 residues. Per germline, CDR1 SEHNR and CDR2 FQNEAQ (reference sequence). This clonotype was observed a few times. Antigen: not known. The TCR sequence derives from a man between 18 and 29 years old who received the YFV17D yellow fever vaccine. Material: PBMCs, obtained on the day of the first yellow fever vaccination. The chain carries TRBV7-9 and TRBJ2-3, with 9 positions matching TRBD1. The CDR3 spells CASNRQGADTQYF. As DNA, the CDR3 is TGTGCCAGCAACAGACAGGGGGCAGATACGCAGTATTTT.